Sequencing of this T cell receptor (beta chain) was carried out in a study of T cells after yellow fever vaccination. TCRdb reprocessed the 5' RACE reads via MiXCR and lists one record per CDR3 protein. The sample yields 340,000 or so distinct CDR3 sequences, under 15% seen once. This clonotype has at least ten counts. What it binds is unknown. Findings and caveats of the study: The booster response re-showed most primary clones: over 95% CD4, roughly 91% CD8.

The germline CDR1 and CDR2 sequences are SGHRS and YFSETQ. V dropped 3 bases and J dropped 3 bases, with 15 bases sitting between them. The CDR3 length is 15 residues. The V and J genes are TRBV5-1 and TRBJ2-5; D gene uncertain. The material sequenced was CD4+ T cells sorted from PBMCs, taken 15 days after the yellow fever booster vaccination. The receptor's source is a man aged 18 to 35 who received the YFV17D yellow fever vaccine. CDR3 coding DNA: TGCGCCAGCAGCTCGGCAGGTAGTTCGGAAGAGACCCAGTACTTC. Translating gives CASSSAGSSEETQYF. Combining the CDR3 with reference TRBV5-1 and TRBJ2-5 gives the whole variable domain KAGVTQTPRYLIKTRGQQVTLSCSPISGHRSVSWYQQTPGQGLQFLFEYFSETQRNKGNFPGRFSGRQFSNSRSEMNVSTLELGDSALYLCASSSAGSSEETQYFGPGTRLLVL.